This T cell receptor beta chain was sequenced in a study of T cell repertoires in cytomegalovirus infection. Study overall: It was the public TCR beta signatures that indicated both CMV infection and matching HLA type.

This clonotype showed up just once. Its antigen is currently unknown. Regarding the study as a whole: The ex vivo response showed dominance by HLA-C-restricted CMV-specific TCR beta clonotypes. Frequencies of public TCR beta families were cumulated, and this identified carriers of CMV plus the relevant HLA.

TCRdb recomputed calls from the reads with MiXCR, one row per CDR3 protein. The sample yields 60,000 to 80,000 distinct CDR3 sequences, roughly a fifth seen once. Germline V lookup: CDR1 GTSNPN, CDR2 SVGIG (reference sequence). The CDR3 loop spans 15 amino acids. With 1 base clipped from V and 7 bases from J, the junction kept 5 bases outside the gene matches. The specimen comprised CD8+ T cells from cultured PBMCs, sampled from culture after CMV antigen stimulation. The chain employs TRBV30 and TRBJ1-4; 11 nucleotides align to TRBD1. This TCR derives from a human donor in good health (CMV status not recorded). Some clones in this sample may be carry-over from other donors' samples. CDR3 nucleotide sequence: TGTGCCTGGAGTGAAGGGACAGGGGGAGGTGAAAAACTGTTTTTT. It codes for CAWSEGTGGGEKLFF.